These T cell receptor beta chains were read from a single sample in a study of blood T cell repertoires in COVID-19. Sequencing used immunoSEQ multiplex PCR; TCRdb keeps in-frame clones, though not all of them. Of about 30,000 clones listed, approximately 80% are singletons. The sequenced sample consisted of peripheral blood. These receptor sequences come from a human donor in a cohort sampled during active COVID-19. Each CDR3 is given with its conserved first and last residue. A D gene is named only where the DNA matches it firmly. Clone size appears in some rows only: once, few, many, or a class for an expanded clone.

v_gene: TRBV7-2; abundance: .; d_gene: .; j_gene: TRBJ1-4; CDR3aa: CASSLNVAGLNEKLFF; CDR3nt: TGTGCCAGCAGCTTGAATGTGGCAGGGCTTAATGAAAAACTGTTTTTT
v_gene: TRBV29-1; abundance: .; d_gene: .; j_gene: TRBJ2-5; CDR3aa: CSVVPILGASYYQETQYF; CDR3nt: TGCAGCGTTGTCCCAATTTTAGGGGCGTCCTACTATCAAGAGACCCAGTACTTC
v_gene: TRBV5-8; abundance: .; d_gene: .; j_gene: TRBJ2-7; CDR3aa: CASSLLEASYEQYF; CDR3nt: TGTGCCAGCAGCTTGTTAGAGGCGAGCTACGAGCAGTACTTC
v_gene: TRBV27; abundance: .; d_gene: .; j_gene: TRBJ1-4; CDR3aa: CASSVTRGSEKLFF; CDR3nt: TGTGCCAGCAGTGTGACTCGGGGATCTGAAAAACTGTTTTTT
v_gene: TRBV10-3; abundance: .; d_gene: .; j_gene: TRBJ2-1; CDR3aa: CAISAQFGSEQFF; CDR3nt: TGTGCCATCAGTGCCCAATTCGGGAGTGAGCAGTTCTTC
v_gene: TRBV5-1; abundance: .; d_gene: .; j_gene: TRBJ2-5; CDR3aa: CASSLGQGGVETQYF; CDR3nt: TGCGCCAGCAGCTTGGGCCAGGGTGGGGTGGAGACCCAGTACTTC
v_gene: TRBV11-2; abundance: .; d_gene: TRBD1; j_gene: TRBJ1-2; CDR3aa: CASIETGPFYGYTF; CDR3nt: TGTGCCAGCATCGAGACAGGGCCTTTCTATGGCTACACCTTC
v_gene: TRBV7-9; abundance: .; d_gene: TRBD1; j_gene: TRBJ2-3; CDR3aa: CASSPGTGDPASTDTQYF; CDR3nt: TGTGCCAGCAGCCCCGGGACAGGGGACCCAGCTAGCACAGATACGCAGTATTTT
v_gene: TRBV4-1; abundance: .; d_gene: .; j_gene: TRBJ2-7; CDR3aa: CASSQGLISYEQYF; CDR3nt: TGCGCCAGCAGCCAAGGACTGATCTCCTACGAGCAGTACTTC
v_gene: TRBV5-1; abundance: .; d_gene: .; j_gene: TRBJ2-1; CDR3aa: CASSLRSSSDEQFF; CDR3nt: TGCGCCAGCAGCTTGAGATCTAGCAGCGATGAGCAGTTCTTC
v_gene: TRBV28; abundance: .; d_gene: TRBD2; j_gene: TRBJ2-7; CDR3aa: CASSFTGGQGAYEQYF; CDR3nt: TGTGCCAGCAGTTTTACGGGAGGCCAAGGCGCCTACGAGCAGTACTTC
v_gene: TRBV7-9; abundance: .; d_gene: .; j_gene: TRBJ1-2; CDR3aa: CASSSTESYGYTF; CDR3nt: TGTGCCAGCAGCTCGACAGAATCCTATGGCTACACCTTC
v_gene: TRBV28; abundance: .; d_gene: TRBD1; j_gene: TRBJ2-6; CDR3aa: CASKPGQTSGANVLTF; CDR3nt: TGTGCCAGCAAACCGGGACAGACGTCTGGGGCCAACGTCCTGACTTTC
v_gene: TRBV15; abundance: .; d_gene: TRBD1; j_gene: TRBJ2-7; CDR3aa: CATSRDFGGTGYLYEQYF; CDR3nt: TGTGCCACCAGCAGGGACTTTGGAGGGACAGGGTACCTATACGAGCAGTACTTC
v_gene: TRBV19; abundance: .; d_gene: TRBD1; j_gene: TRBJ1-4; CDR3aa: CDIRWGQGFEKLFF; CDR3nt: TGTGACATAAGGTGGGGACAGGGGTTTGAAAAACTGTTTTTT
v_gene: TRBV4-1; abundance: .; d_gene: .; j_gene: TRBJ2-1; CDR3aa: CASSQGAGEQFF; CDR3nt: TGCGCCAGCAGCCAGGGGGCGGGTGAGCAGTTCTTC
v_gene: TRBV6-5; abundance: .; d_gene: .; j_gene: TRBJ1-2; CDR3aa: CASSLTINYGYTF; CDR3nt: TGTGCCAGCAGTCTGACAATTAACTATGGCTACACCTTC
v_gene: TRBV19; abundance: .; d_gene: .; j_gene: TRBJ2-5; CDR3aa: CASSIMLTTTETQYF; CDR3nt: TGTGCCAGTAGTATAATGTTGACTACAACAGAGACCCAGTACTTC
v_gene: TRBV30; abundance: .; d_gene: TRBD1; j_gene: TRBJ2-7; CDR3aa: CAQTGDHEQYF; CDR3nt: TGTGCCCAGACAGGGGACCACGAGCAGTACTTC
v_gene: TRBV18; abundance: .; d_gene: .; j_gene: TRBJ1-4; CDR3aa: CASSRGQLPNEKLFF; CDR3nt: TGTGCCAGCTCACGAGGCCAGCTGCCTAATGAAAAACTGTTTTTT
v_gene: TRBV2; abundance: .; d_gene: .; j_gene: TRBJ2-2; CDR3aa: CASRGGTNTGELFF; CDR3nt: TGTGCCAGCAGGGGCGGGACTAACACCGGGGAGCTGTTTTTT
v_gene: TRBV5-1; abundance: .; d_gene: .; j_gene: TRBJ2-7; CDR3aa: CASSLFARGTYEQYF; CDR3nt: TGCGCCAGCAGCTTATTCGCCAGGGGCACCTACGAGCAGTACTTC
v_gene: TRBV5-6; abundance: .; d_gene: .; j_gene: TRBJ1-6; CDR3aa: CASSPHGGGDYNSPLHF; CDR3nt: TGTGCCAGCAGCCCCCATGGGGGGGGCGACTATAATTCACCCCTCCACTTT
v_gene: TRBV29-1; abundance: .; d_gene: .; j_gene: TRBJ1-3; CDR3aa: CSAGDSGNTIYF; CDR3nt: TGCAGCGCCGGGGATTCTGGAAACACCATATATTTT
v_gene: TRBV5-6; abundance: .; d_gene: .; j_gene: TRBJ2-3; CDR3aa: CASSLQGQLTDTQYF; CDR3nt: TGTGCCAGCAGCTTACAAGGACAGCTCACAGATACGCAGTATTTT
v_gene: TRBV27; abundance: .; d_gene: .; j_gene: TRBJ1-5; CDR3aa: CASRLGTSERGNQPQHF; CDR3nt: TGTGCCAGCAGGCTCGGGACATCGGAACGGGGCAATCAGCCCCAGCATTTT
v_gene: TRBV6-5; abundance: .; d_gene: .; j_gene: TRBJ1-1; CDR3aa: CASSYLQDGSEAFF; CDR3nt: TGTGCCAGCAGTTACCTCCAGGATGGTTCTGAAGCTTTCTTT
v_gene: TRBV7-2; abundance: .; d_gene: TRBD2; j_gene: TRBJ2-5; CDR3aa: CASSSITGGLLQETQYF; CDR3nt: TGTGCCAGCAGCTCCATCACGGGGGGGCTACTTCAAGAGACCCAGTACTTC
v_gene: TRBV19; abundance: .; d_gene: TRBD1; j_gene: TRBJ1-2; CDR3aa: CARLDRGWRGYGYTF; CDR3nt: TGTGCCAGGCTGGACAGGGGGTGGAGGGGCTATGGCTACACCTTC
v_gene: TRBV3-1/TRBV3-2; abundance: .; d_gene: .; j_gene: TRBJ1-2; CDR3aa: CASSQDPGSNYGYTF; CDR3nt: TGTGCCAGCAGCCAAGACCCGGGGTCTAACTATGGCTACACCTTC
v_gene: TRBV19; abundance: few; d_gene: TRBD1; j_gene: TRBJ1-5; CDR3aa: CASSTGTGGLQPQHF; CDR3nt: TGTGCCAGTAGTACTGGGACAGGAGGGCTCCAGCCCCAGCATTTT
v_gene: TRBV5-1; abundance: few; d_gene: TRBD1; j_gene: TRBJ2-2; CDR3aa: CASSLDRGVTGELFF; CDR3nt: TGCGCCAGCAGCTTGGACAGGGGAGTAACCGGGGAGCTGTTTTTT
v_gene: TRBV7-8; abundance: .; d_gene: .; j_gene: TRBJ2-3; CDR3aa: CASSLSARDTQYF; CDR3nt: TGTGCCAGCAGCTTAAGTGCGAGGGATACGCAGTATTTT
v_gene: TRBV6-2/TRBV6-3; abundance: .; d_gene: TRBD2; j_gene: TRBJ2-7; CDR3aa: CASSYRAGGPEGEQYF; CDR3nt: TGTGCCAGCAGTTACAGAGCGGGAGGGCCCGAGGGCGAGCAGTACTTC
v_gene: TRBV19; abundance: .; d_gene: TRBD2; j_gene: TRBJ2-1; CDR3aa: CASSKGASGGDEQFF; CDR3nt: TGTGCCAGTAGTAAGGGTGCTTCGGGGGGGGATGAGCAGTTCTTC
v_gene: TRBV7-2; abundance: .; d_gene: .; j_gene: TRBJ2-1; CDR3aa: CASSLQRGSLTGYNEQFF; CDR3nt: TGTGCCAGCAGCTTACAACGAGGGAGCTTAACGGGATACAATGAGCAGTTCTTC
v_gene: TRBV6-4; abundance: few; d_gene: .; j_gene: TRBJ1-1; CDR3aa: CASRETDAVTEAFF; CDR3nt: TGTGCCAGCAGAGAGACAGACGCGGTAACTGAAGCTTTCTTT
v_gene: TRBV5-6; abundance: .; d_gene: .; j_gene: TRBJ2-7; CDR3aa: CASSLAVGGPYF; CDR3nt: TGTGCCAGCAGCTTGGCGGTCGGAGGACCGTACTTC
v_gene: TRBV3-1/TRBV3-2; abundance: .; d_gene: TRBD2; j_gene: TRBJ2-7; CDR3aa: CASSQGALAVREQYF; CDR3nt: TGTGCCAGCAGCCAAGGGGCTCTAGCGGTGCGCGAGCAGTACTTC
v_gene: TRBV5-4; abundance: .; d_gene: TRBD2; j_gene: TRBJ2-5; CDR3aa: CASSLGTSGGQETQYF; CDR3nt: TGTGCCAGCAGCTTGGGGACTAGCGGGGGCCAAGAGACCCAGTACTTC
v_gene: TRBV28; abundance: .; d_gene: .; j_gene: TRBJ1-6; CDR3aa: CASSPVWGLNSPLHF; CDR3nt: TGTGCCAGTTCACCTGTCTGGGGGCTTAATTCACCCCTCCACTTT
v_gene: TRBV11-2; abundance: .; d_gene: .; j_gene: TRBJ1-2; CDR3aa: CASSLGGGYTF; CDR3nt: TGTGCCAGCAGCTTAGGCGGTGGCTACACCTTC
v_gene: TRBV5-1; abundance: .; d_gene: TRBD1; j_gene: TRBJ2-7; CDR3aa: CASSLYGTGSTYEQYF; CDR3nt: TGCGCCAGCAGCTTGTATGGGACAGGGAGTACCTACGAGCAGTACTTC
v_gene: TRBV9; abundance: once; d_gene: TRBD1; j_gene: TRBJ1-2; CDR3aa: CASSVETGLRNGYTF; CDR3nt: TGTGCCAGCAGCGTAGAGACAGGGTTGAGGAATGGCTACACCTTC
v_gene: TRBV5-1; abundance: .; d_gene: TRBD1; j_gene: TRBJ1-1; CDR3aa: CASSYLGAGGTEAFF; CDR3nt: TGCGCCAGCAGCTATCTGGGGGCAGGGGGAACTGAAGCTTTCTTT
v_gene: TRBV7-9; abundance: .; d_gene: TRBD2; j_gene: TRBJ2-7; CDR3aa: CASSLGLADPYEQYF; CDR3nt: TGTGCCAGCAGCTTGGGACTAGCGGACCCCTACGAGCAGTACTTC
v_gene: TRBV7-3; abundance: .; d_gene: TRBD1; j_gene: TRBJ2-5; CDR3aa: CASSTTGKETQYF; CDR3nt: TGTGCCAGCAGCACGACAGGGAAGGAGACCCAGTACTTC
v_gene: TRBV27; abundance: .; d_gene: TRBD2; j_gene: TRBJ2-3; CDR3aa: CASRIKPGLAGGSSDTQYF; CDR3nt: TGTGCCAGCAGGATTAAGCCGGGACTAGCGGGAGGGAGCTCAGATACGCAGTATTTT
v_gene: TRBV7-6; abundance: .; d_gene: TRBD2; j_gene: TRBJ2-2; CDR3aa: CASSLATDGGAGELFF; CDR3nt: TGTGCCAGCAGCTTAGCAACCGACGGGGGGGCCGGGGAGCTGTTTTTT
v_gene: TRBV23-1; abundance: once; d_gene: .; j_gene: TRBJ2-1; CDR3aa: CASNQRQDTVIPNGEQFF; CDR3nt: TGCGCCAGCAACCAAAGACAAGACACTGTGATCCCTAACGGAGAGCAGTTCTTC